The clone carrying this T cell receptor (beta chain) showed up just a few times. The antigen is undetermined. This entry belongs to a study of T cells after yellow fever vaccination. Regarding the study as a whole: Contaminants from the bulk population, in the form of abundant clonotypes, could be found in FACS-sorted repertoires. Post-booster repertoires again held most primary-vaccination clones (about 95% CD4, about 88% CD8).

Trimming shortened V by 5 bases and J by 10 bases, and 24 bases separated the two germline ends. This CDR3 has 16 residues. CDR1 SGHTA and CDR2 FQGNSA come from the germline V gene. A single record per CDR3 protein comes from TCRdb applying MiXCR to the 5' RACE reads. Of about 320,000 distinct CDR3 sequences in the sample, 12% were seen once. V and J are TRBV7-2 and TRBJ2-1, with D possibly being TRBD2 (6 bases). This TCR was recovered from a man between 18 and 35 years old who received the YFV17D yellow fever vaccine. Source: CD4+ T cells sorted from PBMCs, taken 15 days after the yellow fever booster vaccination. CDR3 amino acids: CASSPGPGLSRSEQFF. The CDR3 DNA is TGTGCCAGCAGCCCTGGGCCGGGACTCTCCCGGAGCGAGCAGTTCTTC.